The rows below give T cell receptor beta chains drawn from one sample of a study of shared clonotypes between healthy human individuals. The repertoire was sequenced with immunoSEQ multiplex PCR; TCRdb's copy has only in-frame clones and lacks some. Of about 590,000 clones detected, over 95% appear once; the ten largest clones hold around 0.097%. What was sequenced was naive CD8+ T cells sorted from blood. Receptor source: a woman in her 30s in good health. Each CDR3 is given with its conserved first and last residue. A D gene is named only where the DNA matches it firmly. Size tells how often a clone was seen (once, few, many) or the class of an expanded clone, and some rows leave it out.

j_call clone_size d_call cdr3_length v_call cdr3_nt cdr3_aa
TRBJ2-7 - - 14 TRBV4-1 TGCGCCAGCAGCCCCGCAGGGGAGGGTGTCGAGCAGTACTTC CASSPAGEGVEQYF
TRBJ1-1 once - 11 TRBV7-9 TGTGCCAGCAGCTCTGACAGGGAAGCTTTCTTT CASSSDREAFF
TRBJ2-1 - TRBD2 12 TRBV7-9 TGTGCCAGCCTCCTAGCGGGAGATGAGCAGTTCTTC CASLLAGDEQFF
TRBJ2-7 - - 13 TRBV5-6 TGTGCCAGCAGCTTGCAGGGTTCCTACGAGCAGTACTTC CASSLQGSYEQYF
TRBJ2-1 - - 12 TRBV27 TGTGTCAGCAGTTTATACTTAGGTGAGCAGTTCTTC CVSSLYLGEQFF
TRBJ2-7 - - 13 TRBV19 TGTGCCAGTAGTATCGGCAGAACCTACGAGCAGTACTTC CASSIGRTYEQYF
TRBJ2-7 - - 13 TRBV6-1 TGTGCCAGCAGTCACCGGGACAACTACGAGCAGTACTTC CASSHRDNYEQYF
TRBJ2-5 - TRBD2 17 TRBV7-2 TGTGCCAGCACCCAAGGGTGGTCAACTAGCGCTCGGGAGACCCAGTACTTC CASTQGWSTSARETQYF
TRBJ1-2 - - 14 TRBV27 TGTGCCAGCAGTTTATCCCAGGGCTACTATGGCTACACCTTC CASSLSQGYYGYTF
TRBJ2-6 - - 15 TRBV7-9 TGTGCCAGCAGCTTGCCGGCGGAAGGGGCCAACGTCCTGACTTTC CASSLPAEGANVLTF
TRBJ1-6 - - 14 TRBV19 TGTGCCAGTAGTATATCGAGGGGCTCTTCACCCCTCCACTTT CASSISRGSSPLHF
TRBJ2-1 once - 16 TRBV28 TGTGCCAGCAGTTTTCTCGGGACGGAAGATCACTATGAGCAGTTCTTC CASSFLGTEDHYEQFF
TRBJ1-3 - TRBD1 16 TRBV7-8 TGTGCCAGCAGCTCCAGACAGGGCCCCGCTGGAAACACCATATATTTT CASSSRQGPAGNTIYF
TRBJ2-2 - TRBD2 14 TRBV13 TGTGCCAGCAGCTTCTTAGCGGGCCTCGGGGAGCTGTTTTTT CASSFLAGLGELFF
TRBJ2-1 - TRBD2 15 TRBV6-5 TGTGCCAGCAGTTACCCCGGACTAGCGGGCTATGAGCAGTTCTTC CASSYPGLAGYEQFF
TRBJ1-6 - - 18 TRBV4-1 TGCGCCAGCAGCCAAGATCTACCGGGGGCCAGCTATAATTCACCCCTCCACTTT CASSQDLPGASYNSPLHF
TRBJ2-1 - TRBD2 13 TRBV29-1 TGCAGCGTTCTAGCGGGAAATATAGATGAGCAGTTCTTC CSVLAGNIDEQFF
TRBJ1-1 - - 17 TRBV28 TGTGCCAGCAGTTCCCCAGGGGAGGGGCTCATGAACACTGAAGCTTTCTTT CASSSPGEGLMNTEAFF
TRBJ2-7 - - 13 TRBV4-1 TGCGCCAGCAGCCAAGGTAACGTCTACGAGCAGTACTTC CASSQGNVYEQYF
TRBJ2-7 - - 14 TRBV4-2 TGTGCCAGCAGCCAATTTGGAGTAGATTACGAGCAGTACTTC CASSQFGVDYEQYF
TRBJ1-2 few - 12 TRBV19 TGTGCCAGTAAGGAGGTTTCTAGAGGCTACACCTTC CASKEVSRGYTF
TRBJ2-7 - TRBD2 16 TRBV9 TGTGCCAGCAGCCCTCGACTAGCGGGAGTCGGACACGAGCAGTACTTC CASSPRLAGVGHEQYF